This entry lists 2 T cell receptor beta chains sequenced from one sample in a study of neoadjuvant nivolumab and ipilimumab in lung cancer. This table comes from immunoSEQ multiplex PCR, and its TCRdb copy is limited to in-frame clones, with some not included. The sample has about 20,000 clones, roughly three quarters seen once; the top ten hold around 7%. The source material was tumor tissue, sampled after neoadjuvant nivolumab, alone or with ipilimumab, at or shortly before surgery. These receptors were obtained from an adult with non-small cell lung cancer.

The chain employs TRBV4-1 and TRBJ2-2; TRBD2 matches 13 bases. This CDR3 region has 19 residues. V was clipped by 2 bases and J by 4 bases; unmatched bases: 10. Germline assignment: CDR1 MGHRA and CDR2 YSYEKL. The CDR3 is CASSQIGLAGVGTTGELFF. The CDR3 bases are TGCGCCAGCAGCCAAATAGGACTAGCGGGAGTTGGTACCACCGGGGAGCTGTTTTTT.

The chain uses TRBV9 and TRBJ2-3; 9 positions match TRBD1. The ends lost 6 bases at V and 4 bases at J; junction bases unmatched: 9. This CDR3 region has 15 residues. Germline V lookup: CDR1 SGDLS, CDR2 YYNGEE. CDR3: CASNNRGRSSDTQYF. DNA of the CDR3: TGTGCCAGCAACAACAGGGGGCGGTCATCAGATACGCAGTATTTT.